This T cell receptor beta chain was sequenced in a study of blood T cell repertoires in COVID-19. Study-wide context: Sites in the United States, Italy and Spain provided acute and convalescent COVID-19 samples. The analysed material was cDNA or gDNA that came from T cells, B-cell-depleted T cells, or PBMCs.

The table came from immunoSEQ multiplex PCR; TCRdb's copy has only in-frame clones and leaves some out. Here the sample spans about 260,000 clones, about nine tenths being singletons. The CDR3 has 12 residues. In germline, CDR1 is SGHDN, CDR2 FVKESK. Trimming shortened V by 4 bases and J by 4 bases, and 8 bases separated the two germline ends. The clonotype was recovered from a man between 35 and 55 years old who had recovered from COVID-19. The chain uses TRBV14 and TRBJ2-7; no firm D call. The sequenced sample consisted of peripheral blood. CDR3 nucleotides: TGTGCCAGCAGCCGCTCGAGGTACGAGCAGTACTTC. Protein: CASSRSRYEQYF.